The source of this T cell receptor (beta chain) is a study of cytomegalovirus exposure and HLA in healthy donors (dated by TCRdb to about 2017). As for the study more broadly: According to an earlier analysis of a few hundred of the donors, about 190 million T cells yielded roughly 100 million unique TCR beta sequences and 276 Gb of sequence data. About 300 gigabases of sequencing data and around 90 million unique TCR sequences made up an early release that covered fewer than 650 HLA-typed donors. The genetic ancestry cluster associated with self-reported Caucasian donors included 70% to 85% of the 398 genotyped donors. The study aimed to test whether cataloging public T cell receptors could reveal signatures of past pathogen exposure. The T cell repertoires of 666 subjects were profiled by immunosequencing and related to cytomegalovirus serostatus. In addition to the first cohort of approximately 670 subjects, a separate validation cohort of under 150 different subjects was used. High-throughput TCR immunosequencing, statistical association of individual TCRs with disease status, and machine learning were combined to predict cytomegalovirus infection status. A later analysis re-analyzed previously published TCR beta repertoires from hundreds of donors and added high-resolution HLA genotyping to study TCR occurrence patterns. Rather than drawing on any new phenotypic data, the later analysis identified candidate immune exposures from TCR beta sequences and the way those sequences occurred across donors. An earlier analysis of nearly 600 of the donors applied high-throughput TCR beta sequencing to assess whether each TCR beta V gene segment acted as functional or pseudogenic. Donor age, sex, ethnicity and CMV serostatus were compiled alongside the repertoire data. In a later genetic analysis, genome-wide SNP genotypes for about 55% of the 666 donors were used, and that subset was treated as a discovery cohort. Every repertoire in the discovery cohort had been generated on one and the same sequencing platform. Both class I and class II loci were covered by HLA typing, at four-digit resolution. The number of donors typed differed by locus, with roughly 620-640 for A, B, C, DRB1 and DQB1, approximately 500 for DQA1, over 600 for DPA1, and under 490 for DPB1. Five DR-DQ haplotypes were handled as single units for association and clustering, since linkage in the cohort was strong. Among about 410 genotyped donors of the cohort, an average of about 240,000 unique TCR beta nucleotide sequences was sequenced per donor, of which about 20% were non-productive.

The cohort consisted of 650 to 850 healthy bone marrow donors. All cohort members were sampled while nominally healthy, although unrecorded immune exposures were likely present. The donor was CMV seronegative and belonged to the group of 350 to 400 seronegative cohort members. A peripheral blood sample was collected from each donor, and TCR beta sequencing was performed on peripheral blood mononuclear cells. The Qiagen DNeasy Blood Extraction Kit was used to extract genomic DNA from the blood cell samples. Note on this clone: Its antigen is unknown.

General conclusions and limits of the study: This cohort had only TCR beta chains sequenced, and the lack of alpha or paired-chain data limited which features could be detected. In vitro tests confirmed that a few of the cytomegalovirus-associated TCR beta chains recognize cytomegalovirus antigens. While some public TCRs were present in many individuals, most TCR sequences turned up only very rarely across donors. In the study, about 150 TCR beta chains were listed as associated with cytomegalovirus. In a later analysis, 16,951 TCR beta sequences were associated with specific HLA alleles at a false discovery rate of 0.05. A cluster of highly shared sequence variants was judged likely to be a technical artifact of the sequencing pipeline. Linkage disequilibrium might explain the correlated functional status among segregating V segments, but an unknown experimental factor could not be ruled out. According to a later analysis, parvovirus B19, influenza, CMV and Epstein-Barr virus appeared linked to several top co-occurrence clusters. CMV serostatus was the only immune exposure information available for the cohort. Broadly in line with IMGT annotations, most TCR beta V segments showed up in productive rearrangements about 90% or about 30% of the time in an earlier analysis of around 600 of the donors. V-gene and J-gene trimming of TCR beta chains was associated with a missense DCLRE1C variant in a later genetic analysis, and the association was replicated in an independent cohort. In a later analysis, the rate of TCR association differed among HLA loci, with DRB1 alleles having the most associated TCRs and HLA-C alleles having the fewest. Because counts were too low, about 18 rarely observed V segments, including chromosome 9 orphons, were left out of the earlier analysis of roughly 600 of the donors. A later analysis found that HLA-associated TCR beta chains were more clonally expanded and had lower generation probabilities than equally common non-associated chains. In a later analysis, most CMV-associated TCR beta chains were found to appear HLA-restricted, with HLA associations seemingly driven largely by CMV exposure. Sequencing depth was assumed to be roughly uniform across donors in the presence/absence analyses, though that assumption may not hold. A further reported finding was that TCR beta sequences accurately predicted the HLA-A and HLA-B alleles for most subjects in the first cohort. The classifier was reported to diagnose cytomegalovirus status with high specificity and sensitivity in both the original and validation cohorts. In a later genetic analysis, fewer N-insertions in productive TCRs were reported among donors in an Asian-associated ancestry cluster than the approximately 670-donor mean. According to the authors, the approach could potentially be generalized to other disease states and immunological phenotypes. HLA typing was unavailable for some donors at each locus, so association tests used only the typed subset. The 87-base-pair reads could not distinguish some IMGT-functional V segments, including TRBV6-2 and TRBV6-3, so those segments were excluded. When HLA alleles, especially DR and DQ, strongly co-occurred, TCR associations were difficult to assign to individual alleles.

Libraries were prepared through the immunoSEQ multiplex PCR assay. For the multiplex PCR, a mixture combining 60 forward primers for TCR Vbeta segments and 13 reverse primers for TCR Jbeta segments was used. A multiplex PCR assay on genomic DNA amplified the CDR3 region of rearranged TCR beta genes. The Illumina HiSeq System was used to sequence the amplified TCR beta libraries as 87-base-pair reads. Per the original workflow: A later analysis counted around 72 million unique TCR beta chains across the approximately 700 repertoires, and 10 million to 12 million of these chains were shared by at least two donors. Raw reads were error-corrected and collapsed into unique sequences with a nearest-neighbor algorithm that merged closely related sequences to remove PCR and sequencing errors. Alignment of CDR3 sequences to IMGT reference sequences was used to assign V, D and J gene segments. Each retained sequence needed at least a six-nucleotide match to both a V gene segment and a J gene segment. A rearrangement counted as productive if the CDR3 had no stop codons and remained in frame with V and J, and every other rearrangement counted as non-productive. CDR3 was defined according to IMGT convention as the region running from the second conserved V-encoded cysteine to the conserved J-encoded phenylalanine. In an earlier analysis of roughly 610 of the donors, sequences lacking an unambiguous match to a single V gene segment were excluded. In an earlier analysis of a few hundred of the donors, V segments were called functional above 56.7% productive rearrangements and were called segregating when the between-donor standard deviation exceeded 5%. To diagnose cytomegalovirus status from the catalog of TCR beta chain sequences, a statistical classification framework was built. In a later analysis, TCR nucleotide sequences were compared against IMGT/GENE-DB human TR gene sequences so that V and J genes could be assigned. The TCRdist pipeline was used in a later analysis to assign CDR3 sequences and most-parsimonious VDJ recombination scenarios. In a later analysis, every TCR beta chain was defined by the combination of its CDR3 amino acid sequence and its V-gene family, and reads without a unique V-gene family were dropped. To address suspected cross-contamination and a sequencing artifact, a later analysis removed 450 to 700 highly shared, low-generation-probability nucleotide sequences. In a later analysis, a clonal expansion index was calculated for each public chain from normalized within-repertoire ranks of inferred template counts. In a later analysis, generation probabilities were computed with a VDJ recombination model fitted to out-of-frame rearrangements, and the resulting probabilities were checked against IGoR. In a later analysis, hypergeometric tests were used to score TCR-TCR, TCR-HLA and TCR-CMV co-occurrence, with a repertoire-size bias correction applied to TCR pairs. False discovery rates were estimated in a later analysis by permuting HLA or CMV assignments 20 times. In a later analysis, co-occurring TCRs were grouped with DBSCAN, and TCRdist sequence similarity was added when clustering was performed within HLA-allele-positive subsets. For co-occurrence clustering, repertoires with fewer than 30,000 or more than 120,000 public chains were excluded, along with roughly 5 repertoires with anomalous nucleotide sharing. Entries here come from immuneACCESS through TCRdb and include only in-frame sequences with V and J called. Some clones fail to appear in such tables; in the studies checked, an unresolved V gene covers under half of the shortfall, and the cause of the remainder is unknown. That table gives V, J and clone size, and the DNA gave D and trimming. The sample's own table lists about 84,000 clones. Clones ranked in the top ten supply approximately 0.63% of the sample.

The CDR3 runs 14 residues from the cysteine to the phenylalanine. Only the CDR3 DNA is retained, 42 bases long and in frame from the first base. CDR1 and CDR2 are drawn from the germline V gene: KGHSH, LQKENI. V lost 2 bases and J lost 2 bases; the stretch between them is 9 bases long. Here the chain combines TRBV18 and TRBJ2-5; no D segment can be confidently identified. Sequencing input: PBMCs. The receptor comes from a man between 45 and 60 years old in good health and CMV-seronegative. The nucleotides read TGTGCCAGCTCACCAGAGAACAGACAAGAGACCCAGTACTTC. Its protein is CASSPENRQETQYF.